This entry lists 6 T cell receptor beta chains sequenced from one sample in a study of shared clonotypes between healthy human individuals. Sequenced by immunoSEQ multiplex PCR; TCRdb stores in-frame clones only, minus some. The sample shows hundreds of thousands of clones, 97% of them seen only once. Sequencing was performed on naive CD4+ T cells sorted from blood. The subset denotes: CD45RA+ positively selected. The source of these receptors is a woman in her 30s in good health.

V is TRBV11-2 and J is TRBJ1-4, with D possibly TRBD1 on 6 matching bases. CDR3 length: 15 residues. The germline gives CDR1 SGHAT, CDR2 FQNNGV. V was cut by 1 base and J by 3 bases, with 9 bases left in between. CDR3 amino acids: CASSLVQGPNEKLFF. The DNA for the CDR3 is TGTGCCAGCAGCTTAGTACAGGGACCTAATGAAAAACTGTTTTTT.

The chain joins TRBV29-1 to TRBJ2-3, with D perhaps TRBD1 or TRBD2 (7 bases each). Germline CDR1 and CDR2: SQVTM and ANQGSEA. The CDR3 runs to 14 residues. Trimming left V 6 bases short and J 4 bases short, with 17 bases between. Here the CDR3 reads CSVDDREGSDTQYF. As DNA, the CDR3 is TGCAGCGTAGATGACAGGGAGGGCTCAGATACGCAGTATTTT.

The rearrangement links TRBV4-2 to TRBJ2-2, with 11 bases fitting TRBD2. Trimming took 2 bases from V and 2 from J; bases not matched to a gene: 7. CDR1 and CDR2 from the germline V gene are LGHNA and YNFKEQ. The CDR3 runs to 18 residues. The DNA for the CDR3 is TGTGCCAGCAGCCAAATACTAGCGGGAGTCTTAAACACCGGGGAGCTGTTTTTT. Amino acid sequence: CASSQILAGVLNTGELFF.

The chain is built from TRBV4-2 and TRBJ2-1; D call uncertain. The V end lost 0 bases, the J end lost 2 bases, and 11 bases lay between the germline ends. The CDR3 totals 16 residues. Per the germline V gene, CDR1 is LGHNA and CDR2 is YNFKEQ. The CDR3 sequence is CASSQDLAAPYNEQFF. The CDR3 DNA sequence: TGTGCCAGCAGCCAAGACTTGGCGGCCCCCTACAATGAGCAGTTCTTC.

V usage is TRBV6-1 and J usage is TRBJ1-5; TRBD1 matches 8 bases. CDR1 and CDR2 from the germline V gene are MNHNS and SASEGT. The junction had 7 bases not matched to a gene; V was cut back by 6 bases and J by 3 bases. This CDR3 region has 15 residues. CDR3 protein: CASSAGGSNNQPQHF. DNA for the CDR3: TGTGCCAGCAGCGCAGGGGGCTCGAACAATCAGCCCCAGCATTTT.

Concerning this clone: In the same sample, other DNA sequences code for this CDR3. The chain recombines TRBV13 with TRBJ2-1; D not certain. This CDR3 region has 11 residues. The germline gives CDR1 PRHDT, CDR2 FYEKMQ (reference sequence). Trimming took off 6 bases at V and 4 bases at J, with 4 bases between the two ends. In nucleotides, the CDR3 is TGTGCCAGCAGTTCATACAATGAGCAGTTCTTC. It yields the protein CASSSYNEQFF. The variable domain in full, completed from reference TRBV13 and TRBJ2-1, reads AAGVIQSPRHLIKEKRETATLKCYPIPRHDTVYWYQQGPGQDPQFLISFYEKMQSDKGSIPDRFSAQQFSDYHSELNMSSLELGDSALYFCASSSYNEQFFGPGTRLTVL.